This record looks at one T cell receptor beta chain sequence and its context. The entry originates in a study of blood T cell repertoires in COVID-19. Whole-study context: Acute and convalescent COVID-19 specimens originated in the United States, Italy and Spain.

Profiled with immunoSEQ multiplex PCR; TCRdb holds only in-frame clones, not every one. The sample yields 70,000 or so clones, roughly 70% seen once. Trimming took 4 bases from V and 4 from J, leaving 11 bases between them. The V gene's germline CDR1 is LGHNA and CDR2 YSLEER. The CDR3 is 14 amino acids. This sequence was found in a man between 65 and 80 years old with acute or convalescent COVID-19. The chain employs TRBV4-3 and TRBJ1-5; D may be TRBD1 (5 bases). Material for sequencing was peripheral blood. CDR3 DNA sequence: TGCGCCAGCAGCCGATCACCAGGGAATCAGCCCCAGCATTTT. It translates to CASSRSPGNQPQHF.